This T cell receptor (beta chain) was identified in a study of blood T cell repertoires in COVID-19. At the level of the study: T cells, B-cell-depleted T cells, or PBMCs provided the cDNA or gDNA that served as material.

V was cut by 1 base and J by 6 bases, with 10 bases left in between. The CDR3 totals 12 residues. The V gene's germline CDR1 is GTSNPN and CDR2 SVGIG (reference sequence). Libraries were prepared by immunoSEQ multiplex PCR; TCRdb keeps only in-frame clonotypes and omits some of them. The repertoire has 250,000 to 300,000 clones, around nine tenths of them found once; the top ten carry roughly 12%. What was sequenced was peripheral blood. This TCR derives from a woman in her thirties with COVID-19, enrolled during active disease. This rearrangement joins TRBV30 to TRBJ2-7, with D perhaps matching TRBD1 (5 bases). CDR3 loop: CAWSDSTAEQYF. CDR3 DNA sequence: TGTGCCTGGAGTGATTCGACAGCCGAGCAGTACTTC.